What follows are 20 T cell receptor beta chains derived from one specimen sequenced in a study of T cells in Graves' hyperthyroidism and ophthalmopathy. It was RNA transcripts that yielded the amplified TCR beta CDR3 regions. HTBI primers were the set used in a first-round RT-PCR of the TCR CDR3. TCRdb re-called the multiplex PCR reads with MiXCR, one entry per CDR3 protein. The table has 500,000 to 600,000 distinct CDR3 sequences, about a sixth seen once. Source material: blood. The receptor source for this set is a woman aged 18-30 years with Graves' hyperthyroidism.

The table lists this clonotype with a few counts. The chain has TRBV6-2 or TRBV6-3 and TRBJ2-5; no clear D gene. V was trimmed by 0 bases and J by 9 bases, leaving 5 bases between them. Germline loops: CDR1 MNHEY, CDR2 SVGEGT. This CDR3 has 11 amino acids. The CDR3 sequence is CASSYSAAQYF. As DNA, the CDR3 is TGTGCCAGCAGTTACTCGGCGGCCCAGTACTTC.

The table lists this clonotype with many counts. The J gene is TRBJ1-2, the V gene TRBV27; perhaps TRBD1 as D (6 bases). The CDR3 contains 13 residues. CDR1 is MNHEY and CDR2 is SMNVEV in the germline V gene (reference sequence). V was trimmed by 0 bases and J by 8 bases, leaving 10 bases between them. Here the CDR3 reads CASSLSWGRGYTF. The CDR3 coding sequence is TGTGCCAGCAGTTTATCGTGGGGGCGAGGCTACACCTTC.

As for this clonotype: The junction departs from the called germline gene at one end, perhaps through a read error. The V gene is TRBV11-2, the J gene TRBJ2-1, with D unresolved. Germline CDR1 and CDR2: SGHAT and FQNNGV. The CDR3 extends over 17 amino acids. Here the CDR3 DNA reads TGTGCCAGCAGCTTAGATGGTGAGATCAGCTCCTACAATGAGCAGTCCTTC. It is translated as CASSLDGEISSYNEQSF. Combining the CDR3 with reference TRBV11-2 and TRBJ2-1 gives the whole variable domain EAGVAQSPRYKIIEKRQSVAFWCNPISGHATLYWYQQILGQGPKLLIQFQNNGVVDDSQLPKDRFSAERLKGVDSTLKIQPAKLEDSAVYLCASSLDGEISSYNEQSFGPGTRLTVL.

This clonotype has at least ten counts. The chain has TRBV6-2 or TRBV6-3 and TRBJ2-3, with D unresolved. The CDR3 is made up of 14 amino acids. V lost 2 bases and J 0 bases, leaving 6 bases between the germline ends. Germline V gene lookup returns CDR1 MNHEY and CDR2 SVGEGT. The CDR3 sequence: CASSYLTSTDTQYF. DNA for the CDR3: TGTGCCAGCAGTTACCTGACTAGCACAGATACGCAGTATTTT.

CDR3 sequence reads: CASSPRSRTPSWVYGYTF. The DNA of the CDR3 is TGTGCCAGCAGCCCCCGGAGCCGGACCCCGAGCTGGGTCTATGGCTACACCTTC. J is TRBJ1-2 and V is TRBV5-6, with D uncertain. V lost 4 bases and J 4 bases, leaving 26 bases between the germline ends. The CDR3 is made up of 18 amino acids. Germline loops: CDR1 SGHDT, CDR2 YYEEEE.

This chain connects TRBV5-4 to TRBJ2-3; 8 positions agree with TRBD2. V lost 4 bases, J lost 5 bases, and 6 bases stayed unmatched. CDR3 length: 14 amino acids. Germline CDR1 SGHNT, CDR2 YYREEE (reference sequence). CDR3 sequence reads: CASSQTSDVDTQYF. In DNA, the CDR3 is TGTGCCAGCAGCCAGACTAGCGACGTAGATACGCAGTATTTT. The full variable domain, rest sourced from reference TRBV5-4 and TRBJ2-3, is ETGVTQSPTHLIKTRGQQVTLRCSSQSGHNTVSWYQQALGQGPQFIFQYYREEENGRGNFPPRFSGLQFPNYSSELNVNALELDDSALYLCASSQTSDVDTQYFGPGTRLTVL.

The DNA of the CDR3 is TGTGCCAGCAGTTACTCAGGCAGGGGTTGGGCTGAAGCTTTCTTT. Amino acids: CASSYSGRGWAEAFF. The rearrangement links TRBV6-5 to TRBJ1-1; TRBD1 might be the D (6 bases). Trimming cost V 0 bases and J 6 bases, with 14 bases left between them. The CDR3 extends over 15 amino acids. Per germline, CDR1 MNHEY and CDR2 SVGAGI.

The table lists this clonotype with a few counts. The chain recombines TRBV20-1 with TRBJ2-5; D is unresolved. Germline values: CDR1 DFQATT, CDR2 SNEGSKA (reference sequence). The length of the CDR3 is 11 residues. Trimming took off 0 bases at V and 3 bases at J, with 2 bases between the two ends. CDR3 amino acids: CSAREEETQYF. In DNA form, the CDR3 reads TGCAGTGCTAGAGAGGAAGAGACCCAGTACTTC.

The V and J genes are TRBV20-1 and TRBJ2-5; possibly TRBD2 for D (7 bases). V lost 8 bases and J 4 bases, leaving 23 bases between the germline ends. In germline, CDR1 is DFQATT, CDR2 SNEGSKA (reference sequence). This CDR3 is built from 15 residues. Written as DNA, the CDR3 is TGCAGTTCAGACGCCCTTGGACTAGGGGGAGAGACCCAGTACTTC. The encoded protein is CSSDALGLGGETQYF.

This clonotype has ten or more counts. The chain has TRBV2 and TRBJ1-2; 8 positions agree with TRBD1. This CDR3 has 13 residues. Germline loops: CDR1 SNHLY, CDR2 FYNNEI. Trimming at V came to 7 bases and at J to 5 bases, leaving 6 bases not matched to a gene. CDR3 nucleotides: TGTGCCAGCACTCCGGACAGGGCGTATGGCTACACCTTC. Translating it yields CASTPDRAYGYTF.

Concerning this clonotype itself: The junction shows a germline mismatch at one end, possibly a read error. This chain uses TRBV12-5 with TRBJ2-1, with D possibly being TRBD1 (5 bases). Germline V gene data show CDR1 as LGHNT and CDR2 as FRNRAP. The CDR3 contains 13 residues. The CDR3 nucleotides read TGTGCTAGCACCAGCTCAGGGTACACTGAGCAGTTCTTC. As protein: CASTSSGYTEQFF.

This clonotype was counted a few times. The chain carries TRBV7-9 and TRBJ2-5; possibly TRBD2 for D (6 bases). Germline V gene lookup returns CDR1 SEHNR and CDR2 FQNEAQ (reference sequence). This CDR3 is built from 14 residues. The ends were cut back, 3 bases at V and 5 bases at J, with 13 bases in the middle. CDR3 in DNA: TGTGCCAGCAGCTTTAGCGGATGGCGGGAGACCCAGTACTTC. Translating gives CASSFSGWRETQYF.

This clonotype occurred many times. The chain has TRBV18 and TRBJ1-4, with 7 positions matching TRBD1. This CDR3 has 13 residues. The V gene end was trimmed by 5 bases and the J gene end by 7 bases; junction bases not matched to a gene: 4. Germline lookup yields CDR1 KGHSH and CDR2 LQKENI. CDR3 residues: CASSGQVFEKLFF. CDR3 bases: TGTGCCAGCTCAGGACAGGTTTTTGAAAAACTGTTTTTT.

This sequence joins TRBV20-1 and TRBJ2-4; possible D gene TRBD1, 6 bases. V dropped 4 bases and J dropped 6 bases, with 10 bases sitting between them. Germline CDR1 and CDR2: DFQATT and SNEGSKA (reference sequence). The CDR3 has 12 amino acids. Here the CDR3 DNA reads TGCAGTGCTACCAGGGGTCCAAACATTCAGTACTTC. Protein sequence: CSATRGPNIQYF.

This clonotype was detected many times. V usage is TRBV3-1 and J usage is TRBJ2-7, with a possible D match to TRBD1 (5 bases). CDR1 is LGHDT, CDR2 YNNKEL, per germline (reference sequence). The CDR3 is 13 residues long. V was shortened by 1 base and J by 3 bases, with 7 bases between the two germline ends. The CDR3 DNA sequence: TGTGCCAGCAGCCAAGGAGACAGCTACGAGCAGTACTTC. Its translation is CASSQGDSYEQYF.

This clonotype has ten or more counts. The CDR3: CASSETRTKGNEQFF. CDR3 bases: TGTGCCAGCAGTGAAACGAGGACGAAGGGCAATGAGCAGTTCTTC. The genes are TRBV2 and TRBJ2-1; D is unresolved. CDR1 and CDR2 (germline): SNHLY, FYNNEI. CDR3 length: 15 residues. V lost 2 bases to trimming and J lost 6 bases, with 14 bases between them.

Note on this clonotype: It may be a read error: a sequence one base away is much more abundant. This rearrangement joins TRBV28 to TRBJ1-1; D call uncertain. Germline V gene data show CDR1 as MDHEN and CDR2 as SYDVKM. This CDR3 has 12 residues. CDR3 sequence: CAGRNMNTEAFF. CDR3 coding DNA: TGTGCCGGCAGGAACATGAACACTGAAGCTTTCTTT.

This chain connects TRBV5-1 to TRBJ2-2; 14 bases map to TRBD2. Per the germline V gene, CDR1 is SGHRS and CDR2 is YFSETQ. J lost 1 base, V lost 6 bases, and 2 bases had no gene match. CDR3 length: 16 residues. CDR3 sequence (DNA): TGCGCCAGCAACGGACTAGCGGGAGGGAACACCGGGGAGCTGTTTTTT. This translates into CASNGLAGGNTGELFF.

This clonotype was seen only a few times. The rearrangement uses TRBV18 and TRBJ1-2; D gene unclear. This CDR3 has 16 amino acids. In germline, CDR1 is KGHSH, CDR2 LQKENI. Trimming left V 2 bases short and J 6 bases short, with 19 bases between. The CDR3 reads CASSPIPRTFPNGYTF. The DNA for the CDR3 is TGTGCCAGCTCACCAATACCGCGGACGTTTCCAAATGGCTACACCTTC.

The chain joins TRBV5-1 to TRBJ2-3, with 11 bases aligning to TRBD2. Looked up from germline, CDR1 is SGHRS and CDR2 is YFSETQ. The CDR3 extends over 16 amino acids. V shed 4 bases, J shed 5 bases, and the junction held 9 bases outside the gene matches. Here the CDR3 reads CASSGTTSGVIDTQYF. In DNA form, the CDR3 reads TGCGCCAGCAGCGGAACGACTAGCGGGGTTATAGATACGCAGTATTTT.